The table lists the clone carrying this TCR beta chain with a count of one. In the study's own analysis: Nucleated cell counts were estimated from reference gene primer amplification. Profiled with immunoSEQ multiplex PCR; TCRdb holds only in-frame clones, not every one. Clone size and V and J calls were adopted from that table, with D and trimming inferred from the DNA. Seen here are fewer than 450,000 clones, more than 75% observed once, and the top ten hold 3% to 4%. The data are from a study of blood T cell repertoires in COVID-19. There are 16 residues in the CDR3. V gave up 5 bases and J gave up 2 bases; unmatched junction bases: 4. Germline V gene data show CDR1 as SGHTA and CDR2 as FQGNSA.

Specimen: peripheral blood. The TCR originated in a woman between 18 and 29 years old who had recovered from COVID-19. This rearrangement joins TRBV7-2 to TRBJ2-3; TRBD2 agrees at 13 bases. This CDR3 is CASSLLAGGHTDTQYF. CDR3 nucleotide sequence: TGTGCCAGCAGCCTACTAGCGGGAGGGCACACAGATACGCAGTATTTT.